This TCR beta chain emerged from a study of neurological immune-mediated disorders. Per the germline V gene, CDR1 is MDHEN and CDR2 is SYDVKM. The CDR3 is 17 residues long. V lost 4 bases and J lost 6; bases outside the gene matches: 14. This clonotype has at least ten counts. TCRdb redid the calling of the 5' RACE reads with MiXCR, one entry per CDR3 protein. This table holds more than 13,000 distinct CDR3 sequences, 7% found once. Sample: CD8+ T cells from blood. This chain joins TRBV28 and TRBJ2-2, with 7 bases fitting TRBD1. This sequence was found in a woman aged 40 to 50 in good health. The CDR3 DNA follows: TGTGCCAGCAGTTCTGACAGGGCCGTTGCGCGGGCCGGGGAGCTGTTTTTT. It codes for CASSSDRAVARAGELFF.